The 15 T cell receptor beta chains reported below all come from one sample, sequenced in a study of cytomegalovirus exposure and HLA in healthy donors (TCRdb year 2017). Library generation was performed with the immunoSEQ multiplex PCR assay. For the multiplex PCR, a mixture combining 60 forward primers for TCR Vbeta segments and 13 reverse primers for TCR Jbeta segments was used. The source is immuneACCESS, and TCRdb retained only in-frame sequences with V and J called. Part of the clones is not carried over; for the studies checked, unresolved V genes explain less than half of this, and the remainder is unexplained. The sample table shows around 140,000 clones, and around three quarters are seen once. The top ten clones comprise 4.2% of the sample. The sequenced sample consisted of PBMCs. The receptors here all came from a male donor in good health and CMV-seropositive.

The genes are TRBV11-2 and TRBJ2-1; D might be TRBD2 (6 bases). Between the trimmed V and J ends, which lost 5 bases and 0 bases, there was a span of 8 bases. The CDR3 is 14 amino acids. The germline V gene encodes CDR1 SGHAT and CDR2 FQNNGV. The CDR3 DNA follows: TGTGCCAGCAGCCCGACTAGCTCCTACAATGAGCAGTTCTTC. Protein sequence: CASSPTSSYNEQFF.

The rearrangement uses TRBV6-6 and TRBJ2-7; 7 positions agree with TRBD2. CDR1 and CDR2 from the germline V gene are MNHNY and SVGAGI (reference sequence). V lost 4 bases, J lost 4 bases, and 10 bases stayed unmatched. The CDR3 extends over 15 amino acids. Here the CDR3 DNA reads TGTGCCAGCAGTTCCCCGGGACTACTCACTTACGAGCAGTACTTC. It translates to CASSSPGLLTYEQYF.

The chain combines TRBV6-5 with TRBJ2-5, with 10 bases aligning to TRBD2. CDR3 length: 15 amino acids. In germline, CDR1 is MNHEY, CDR2 SVGAGI. Trimming at V came to 6 bases and at J to 1 base, leaving 5 bases not matched to a gene. The DNA of the CDR3 is TGTGCCAGCAGAAAGCTAGCGGGGGTCCAAGAGACCCAGTACTTC. Protein sequence: CASRKLAGVQETQYF.

The rearrangement links TRBV4-1 to TRBJ2-2; 12 bases are shared with TRBD1. Losses at the gene ends were 4 bases for V and 3 bases for J; bases not matched to a gene: 9. The CDR3 has 18 amino acids. Germline CDR1 is MGHRA and CDR2 is YSYEKL. The CDR3 region has the DNA TGCGCCAGCAGCCGGGGACAGGGGGCTCGCTTAGACACCGGGGAGCTGTTTTTT. This gives the protein CASSRGQGARLDTGELFF.

This clone was seen a few times. The V gene is TRBV9, the J gene TRBJ2-5, with 14 nucleotides matching TRBD2. Trimming took 3 bases from V and 2 from J; bases not matched to a gene: 9. CDR3 length: 18 residues. The germline V gene encodes CDR1 SGDLS and CDR2 YYNGEE. CDR3 sequence reads: CASSDGTSGGRLQETQYF. The CDR3 DNA reads TGTGCCAGCAGCGATGGGACTAGCGGGGGCCGACTTCAAGAGACCCAGTACTTC.

The chain combines TRBV25-1 with TRBJ2-5; D gene ambiguous. CDR3 length equals 12 residues. With 5 bases removed from V and 2 bases from J, the gap between germline ends came to 6 bases. The V gene's germline CDR1 is MGHDK and CDR2 SYGVNS. This CDR3 is CASSWPQETQYF. The CDR3 bases are TGTGCCAGCAGTTGGCCACAAGAGACCCAGTACTTC. Combining the CDR3 with reference TRBV25-1 and TRBJ2-5 gives the whole variable domain EADIYQTPRYLVIGTGKKITLECSQTMGHDKMYWYQQDPGMELHLIHYSYGVNSTEKGDLSSESTVSRIRTEHFPLTLESARPSHTSQYLCASSWPQETQYFGPGTRLLVL.

The chain is built from TRBV5-1 and TRBJ2-7; 8 bases are a match to TRBD1. Germline CDR1 reads SGHRS; CDR2 reads YFSETQ. The CDR3 is 13 amino acids. V shed 1 base, J shed 6 bases, and the junction held 3 bases outside the gene matches. The CDR3 DNA follows: TGCGCCAGCAGCTTGCAGGGGGCGAGCGAGCAGTACTTC. Its protein product is CASSLQGASEQYF.

This clone was counted only a few times. The chain links TRBV7-9 to TRBJ1-3, with 7 bases aligning to TRBD1. CDR1 and CDR2 (germline): SEHNR, FQNEAQ (reference sequence). V trimming: 5 bases; J trimming: 0 bases; junction bases outside the gene matches: 4. This CDR3 is 15 amino acids long. CDR3 region: CASSRDRLSGNTIYF. The CDR3 bases are TGTGCCAGCAGCCGGGACAGACTCTCTGGAAACACCATATATTTT.

The chain carries TRBV6-1 and TRBJ1-1; D is undetermined. The CDR3 runs 16 residues. Germline V gives CDR1 MNHNS, CDR2 SASEGT. V was trimmed by 2 bases and J by 4 bases, leaving 17 bases between them. This CDR3 reads CASSEKVSFGGTEAFF. Written as DNA, the CDR3 is TGTGCCAGCAGTGAAAAGGTTAGCTTCGGAGGCACTGAAGCTTTCTTT.

The CDR3 DNA follows: TGTGCCAGCAGTCTACCCCCAGGAGGGTCCAATCAGCCCCAGCATTTT. Its protein product is CASSLPPGGSNQPQHF. J is TRBJ1-5 and V is TRBV28; D unclear. Trimming removed 5 bases from V and 3 bases from J, with 17 bases in between. The CDR3 spans 16 residues. Germline V gene data show CDR1 as MDHEN and CDR2 as SYDVKM.

The chain recombines TRBV6-5 with TRBJ2-7; D might be TRBD2 (6 bases). Trimming removed 8 bases at V and 5 bases at J, with 19 bases between. The CDR3 has 14 amino acids. Germline V CDR1 and CDR2: MNHEY, SVGAGI. In DNA form, the CDR3 reads TGTGCCAGCCGGGACTGGGGATTTGAGGACGAGCAGTACTTC. Translated: CASRDWGFEDEQYF.

This rearrangement joins TRBV5-1 to TRBJ2-1; D is perhaps TRBD2 (6 bases). V was shortened by 7 bases and J by 2 bases, with 16 bases between the two germline ends. Germline V gene sequence: CDR1 SGHRS, CDR2 YFSETQ. The CDR3 length is 15 residues. CDR3 region: CASSGGDRAYNEQFF. CDR3 in DNA: TGCGCCAGCTCCGGAGGGGACCGAGCCTACAATGAGCAGTTCTTC. Full variable domain (rest looked up from reference TRBV5-1 and TRBJ2-1): KAGVTQTPRYLIKTRGQQVTLSCSPISGHRSVSWYQQTPGQGLQFLFEYFSETQRNKGNFPGRFSGRQFSNSRSEMNVSTLELGDSALYLCASSGGDRAYNEQFFGPGTRLTVL.

V usage is TRBV7-9 and J usage is TRBJ2-7, with TRBD1 identical over 8 bases. Looked up from germline, CDR1 is SEHNR and CDR2 is FQNEAQ (reference sequence). Losses at the gene ends were 3 bases for V and 3 bases for J; bases not matched to a gene: 4. The CDR3 is 14 residues long. The CDR3 loop reads CASSLAGGIYEQYF. The CDR3 DNA sequence: TGTGCCAGCAGCTTGGCAGGGGGCATCTACGAGCAGTACTTC.

Here the CDR3 reads CASSALTDTQYF. In nucleotides, the CDR3 is TGTGCCAGCAGTGCCCTCACAGATACGCAGTATTTT. The J gene is TRBJ2-3, the V gene TRBV2; D call uncertain. Germline loops: CDR1 SNHLY, CDR2 FYNNEI. The CDR3 is made up of 12 amino acids. V was shortened by 4 bases and J by 2 bases, with 4 bases between the two germline ends.

V and J are TRBV5-1 and TRBJ2-5, with D perhaps matching TRBD2 (6 bases). The CDR3 totals 15 residues. From germline, CDR1 is SGHRS and CDR2 YFSETQ. V lost 4 bases to trimming and J lost 5 bases, with 18 bases between them. The CDR3, as DNA: TGCGCCAGCAGCAGGTCGGGGGAAGCGGAGGAGACCCAGTACTTC. Translation gives CASSRSGEAEETQYF.